The source of this TCR beta chain is a study of glioma-infiltrating T cells. Findings and caveats of the study: Tissue and blood shared very few CDR3 sequences.

TCR alpha and beta CDR3 regions were amplified from RNA using iRepertoire nested multiplex PCR. For one-step reverse transcription and amplification, 100-400 ng of tissue mRNA or PBMC total RNA was used. TCRdb re-called the multiplex PCR reads through MiXCR, storing one row per CDR3 protein. There are about 1,800 distinct CDR3 sequences in the sample; approximately 30% occur only once, and about 35% lies in the top ten. In germline, CDR1 is SGHTA, CDR2 FQGTGA. The CDR3 totals 14 residues. The V end was cut by 1 base, the J end by 4 bases, with 9 bases between. Turning to this clonotype: Its antigen remains unidentified.

The sequenced sample was glioma tissue, nonneoplastic brain tissue, or PBMCs (not recorded which). This clonotype originated in a human donor with low-grade glioma or glioblastoma, undergoing nonglioma brain surgery, or in good health (not recorded which). This chain uses TRBV7-3 with TRBJ2-3, with D unclear. This chain's CDR3 is CASSLSGGADTQYF. In DNA, the CDR3 is TGTGCCAGCAGCTTAAGTGGCGGCGCAGATACGCAGTATTTT. Full variable domain (missing parts from reference TRBV7-3 and TRBJ2-3): GAGVSQTPSNKVTEKGKYVELRCDPISGHTALYWYRQSLGQGPEFLIYFQGTGAADDSGLPNDRFFAVRPEGSVSTLKIQRTERGDSAVYLCASSLSGGADTQYFGPGTRLTVL.